The 18 T cell receptor beta chains given below trace back to one sample, sequenced in a study of technical replicates of blood from several donors (dated by TCRdb to between 2016 and 2019). The library relied on the immunoSEQ multiplex PCR assay. The table comes from immuneACCESS by way of TCRdb, which keeps in-frame sequences with V and J called. Part of the clones is missing from these tables; in studies checked, under half for an unresolved V gene and the rest for unknown reasons. The table for this sample lists 80,000 to 95,000 clones; 96% of them were counted only once. Approximately 0.36% of the sample comes from the top ten. The sequencing input was T cells isolated from PBMCs. These TCRs come from a human donor in good health.

The rearrangement joins TRBV27 to TRBJ2-2; D possibly corresponds to TRBD1 (5 bases). V was pared by 5 bases and J by 5 bases, with 18 bases between. This CDR3 has 16 amino acids. CDR1 and CDR2 from the germline V gene are MNHEY and SMNVEV (reference sequence). CDR3 sequence reads: CASSALWTRRTGELFF. Here the CDR3 DNA reads TGTGCCAGCAGTGCTTTATGGACAAGGAGAACCGGGGAGCTGTTTTTT.

The chain links TRBV7-9 to TRBJ2-1; D is unresolved. CDR1 and CDR2 (germline): SEHNR, FQNEAQ (reference sequence). The CDR3 runs to 13 residues. The ends were cut back, 7 bases at V and 4 bases at J, with 11 bases in the middle. The DNA for the CDR3 is TGTGCCAGCAAGGCGGATACTTACAATGAGCAGTTCTTC. Protein sequence: CASKADTYNEQFF.

V gene TRBV28 combines with J gene TRBJ1-4; no definite D call. CDR1 MDHEN and CDR2 SYDVKM come from the germline V gene. Trimming removed 2 bases at V and 10 bases at J, with 5 bases between. The CDR3 spans 11 residues. CDR3 amino acids: CASSLGRKLFF. In DNA, the CDR3 is TGTGCCAGCAGTTTAGGCCGAAAACTGTTTTTT. The complete variable domain, with remaining parts taken from reference TRBV28 and TRBJ1-4, reads DVKVTQSSRYLVKRTGEKVFLECVQDMDHENMFWYRQDPGLGLRLIYFSYDVKMKEKGDIPEGYSVSREKKERFSLILESASTNQTSMYLCASSLGRKLFFGSGTQLSVL.

CDR3 in amino acids: CASRAEHTDTQYF. The CDR3 region has the DNA TGTGCCAGCAGGGCGGAACACACAGATACGCAGTATTTT. V gene TRBV2 combines with J gene TRBJ2-3; no reliable D call. The CDR3 is 13 amino acids. The germline V gene has CDR1 SNHLY and CDR2 FYNNEI. V was cut by 6 bases and J by 2 bases, with 9 bases left in between.

This sequence joins TRBV4-3 and TRBJ1-2; D remains ambiguous. Germline assignment: CDR1 LGHNA and CDR2 YSLEER. The CDR3 spans 15 residues. Trimming shortened V by 1 base and J by 1 base, and 10 bases separated the two germline ends. In nucleotides, the CDR3 is TGCGCCAGCAGCCAAGTTCTGGCAGTTAACTATGGCTACACCTTC. Translation: CASSQVLAVNYGYTF.

This clone was observed a handful of times. This rearrangement joins TRBV5-1 to TRBJ2-3; 7 nucleotides agree with TRBD2. V shed 0 bases and J 1 base; nucleotides not matched to a gene: 8. CDR3 size: 17 residues. Germline V gene data show CDR1 as SGHRS and CDR2 as YFSETQ. The CDR3 sequence: CASSLESATSGTDTQYF. The CDR3 DNA reads TGCGCCAGCAGCTTGGAGTCGGCTACTAGCGGCACAGATACGCAGTATTTT.

The chain couples TRBV9 to TRBJ2-1; the match to TRBD1 covers 11 bases. Germline CDR1 SGDLS, CDR2 YYNGEE. CDR3 length equals 16 residues. J gave up 3 bases and V 4 bases, and 6 bases lay outside the gene matches. DNA for the CDR3: TGTGCCAGCAGCATCGCCGGGACAGGGGGCTACAATGAGCAGTTCTTC. Translated, it gives CASSIAGTGGYNEQFF.

J is TRBJ2-1 and V is TRBV6-1, with TRBD2 identical over 10 bases. J lost 10 bases, V lost 10 bases, and 13 bases had no gene match. The CDR3 is 14 residues long. The germline CDR1 and CDR2 sequences are MNHNS and SASEGT. CDR3 residues: CATGGSSGSEEQFF. As DNA, the CDR3 is TGTGCCACGGGTGGGTCTAGCGGGAGTGAGGAGCAGTTCTTC.

The J gene is TRBJ2-5, the V gene TRBV7-9; the match to TRBD2 covers 9 bases. The CDR3 has 16 amino acids. Germline loops: CDR1 SEHNR, CDR2 FQNEAQ (reference sequence). With V trimmed by 5 bases and J by 6 bases, 13 bases remained unmatched. The CDR3 DNA is TGTGCCAGCAGCACATATAGCGGGAGTTCTTTAAAGACCCAGTACTTC. Residues: CASSTYSGSSLKTQYF.

The CDR3 DNA is TGTGCCAGCAGTCAAACCAGGGGACGCACTGAAGCTTTCTTT. Amino acid sequence: CASSQTRGRTEAFF. This rearrangement joins TRBV7-8 to TRBJ1-1; D is possibly TRBD1 (6 bases). Germline V gene lookup returns CDR1 SGHVS and CDR2 FQNEAQ. Trimming took off 6 bases at V and 4 bases at J, with 15 bases between the two ends. CDR3 size: 14 residues.

V and J are TRBV7-9 and TRBJ2-7; TRBD1 is a possible D gene (6 bases). The CDR3 consists of 15 residues. V dropped 2 bases and J dropped 1 base, with 12 bases sitting between them. Germline CDR1 SEHNR, CDR2 FQNEAQ (reference sequence). CDR3 coding DNA: TGTGCCAGCAGCTTACCCAGGACAGAATCCTACGAGCAGTACTTC. Translating gives CASSLPRTESYEQYF.

The chain combines TRBV6-5 with TRBJ2-7, with unresolved D. V lost 2 bases and J lost 3, with 11 bases in between. Germline loops: CDR1 MNHEY, CDR2 SVGAGI. This CDR3 is 14 amino acids long. CDR3 sequence: CASSYQVGNYEQYF. CDR3 DNA sequence: TGTGCCAGCAGTTACCAGGTTGGCAACTACGAGCAGTACTTC.

DNA for the CDR3: TGTGCCAGCAGCTTAGACAGGGTGAGGATTAACGGCTACGAGCAGTACTTC. This sequence encodes CASSLDRVRINGYEQYF. The chain is built from TRBV7-9 and TRBJ2-7; a weak D match, TRBD1 (6 bases). The germline V gene has CDR1 SEHNR and CDR2 FQNEAQ (reference sequence). Trimming took 1 base from V and 3 from J, leaving 19 bases between them. CDR3 length: 17 amino acids.

V and J are TRBV27 and TRBJ2-7; D possibly corresponds to TRBD2 (5 bases). Germline V gene sequence: CDR1 MNHEY, CDR2 SMNVEV (reference sequence). V lost 8 bases to trimming and J lost 0 bases, with 14 bases between them. The CDR3 has 14 amino acids. CDR3 loop: CASSRVGISYEQYF. The CDR3 DNA sequence: TGTGCCAGCTCGCGGGTGGGCATCTCCTACGAGCAGTACTTC.

Written as DNA, the CDR3 is TGTGCCAGCAGATCCGTGGAGACCCAGTACTTC. Its protein product is CASRSVETQYF. The chain is built from TRBV6-5 and TRBJ2-5; D call uncertain. Germline V gene lookup returns CDR1 MNHEY and CDR2 SVGAGI. The ends were cut back, 6 bases at V and 5 bases at J, with 7 bases in the middle. The CDR3 consists of 11 residues.

V gene TRBV6-5 combines with J gene TRBJ2-1; no clear D. Germline V gene sequence: CDR1 MNHEY, CDR2 SVGAGI. Trimming removed 0 bases from V and 5 bases from J, with 5 bases in between. The CDR3 extends over 13 amino acids. The DNA for the CDR3 is TGTGCCAGCAGTTACTCTCTCGACAATGAGCAGTTCTTC. The encoded protein is CASSYSLDNEQFF.

V is TRBV9 and J is TRBJ1-2; weak D call: TRBD1 (5 bases). V lost 0 bases and J lost 6, with 15 bases in between. This CDR3 is built from 15 residues. Germline assignment: CDR1 SGDLS and CDR2 YYNGEE. The CDR3 DNA reads as TGTGCCAGCAGCGTAGCTTGGGCAGGGCGGAATGGCTACACCTTC. This translates into CASSVAWAGRNGYTF.

The chain is built from TRBV15 and TRBJ2-7, with TRBD2 identical over 8 bases. The CDR3 contains 14 residues. V shed 3 bases, J shed 5 bases, and the junction held 6 bases outside the gene matches. Germline values: CDR1 LNHNV, CDR2 YYDKDF (reference sequence). The CDR3 reads CATSSGREVNEQYF. In nucleotides, the CDR3 is TGTGCCACCAGCAGCGGGCGGGAGGTGAACGAGCAGTACTTC.